Each of the 9 T cell receptor beta chains below was sequenced from the same sample in a study of cytotoxic CD8 clonotypes in ibrutinib-treated CLL. Using immunoSEQ multiplex PCR, the repertoire was profiled, and TCRdb retains in-frame clones only, with some absent. The sample has 270,000 or so clones; roughly three quarters are singletons. Sequences were derived from PBMCs, sampled at disease progression, from a patient treated with ibrutinib. The receptors derive from a human donor with chronic lymphocytic leukemia.

V usage is TRBV19 and J usage is TRBJ1-2, with 10 bases that match TRBD1. CDR1 is LNHDA, CDR2 SQIVND, per germline (reference sequence). The CDR3 runs 13 residues. The junction had 3 bases not matched to a gene; V was cut back by 4 bases and J by 7 bases. This chain's CDR3 is CASSTTGGSGYTF. The CDR3 bases are TGTGCCAGTAGTACGACAGGGGGCAGTGGCTACACCTTC.

The gene calls are TRBV2 and TRBJ2-3; 8 nucleotides align to TRBD1. The CDR3 totals 16 residues. In germline, CDR1 is SNHLY, CDR2 FYNNEI. V shed 7 bases, J shed 4 bases, and the junction held 13 bases outside the gene matches. CDR3 protein: CASNSSGTGPADTQYF. CDR3 in DNA: TGTGCCAGCAACTCCTCGGGGACAGGACCGGCAGATACGCAGTATTTT.

The J gene is TRBJ1-1, the V gene TRBV5-1; maybe TRBD1 (6 bases). The V gene's germline CDR1 is SGHRS and CDR2 YFSETQ. With 0 bases removed from V and 6 bases from J, the gap between germline ends came to 9 bases. This CDR3 has 13 residues. This CDR3 is CASSLAEGAEAFF. CDR3 nucleotides: TGCGCCAGCAGCTTGGCCGAGGGGGCTGAAGCTTTCTTT.

In its sample, this clone was seen a few times. The gene calls are TRBV2 and TRBJ1-2, with D unclear. CDR3 length: 13 amino acids. Germline V lookup: CDR1 SNHLY, CDR2 FYNNEI. The V end was cut by 3 bases, the J end by 6 bases, with 11 bases between. CDR3 in amino acids: CASSEFVGNGYTF. The DNA of the CDR3 is TGTGCCAGCAGTGAGTTTGTGGGGAATGGCTACACCTTC.

V is TRBV10-1 and J is TRBJ2-3, with a tentative D call TRBD2 (5 bases). The CDR3 extends over 15 amino acids. V dropped 3 bases and J dropped 2 bases, with 12 bases sitting between them. The germline V gene encodes CDR1 WNHNN and CDR2 SYGVQD (reference sequence). The CDR3 sequence: CASSESPGNTDTQYF. The CDR3 DNA reads TGCGCCAGCAGTGAAAGCCCCGGGAACACAGATACGCAGTATTTT.

This chain joins TRBV13 and TRBJ1-3, with TRBD1 identical over 9 bases. Looked up from germline, CDR1 is PRHDT and CDR2 is FYEKMQ (reference sequence). The CDR3 sequence is 16 residues long. Trimming took 3 bases from V and 5 from J; bases not matched to a gene: 8. The CDR3 sequence is CASSFLRTGARNTIYF. The CDR3 bases are TGTGCCAGCAGCTTTTTAAGGACAGGGGCGCGAAACACCATATATTTT.

This chain joins TRBV4-3 and TRBJ1-5; D is ambiguous. The CDR3 spans 15 residues. From germline, CDR1 is LGHNA and CDR2 YSLEER. The germline V and J ends were trimmed by 1 base and 1 base, with 8 bases remaining between them. CDR3: CASSQGRWSNQPQHF. The CDR3 coding sequence is TGCGCCAGCAGCCAAGGGCGCTGGAGCAATCAGCCCCAGCATTTT.

This clone has only a few counts. The chain has TRBV11-2 and TRBJ2-7; D is unresolved. Deletions cut 5 bases from V and 7 bases from J, with 12 bases between. The CDR3 runs 12 residues. Germline V lookup: CDR1 SGHAT, CDR2 FQNNGV. The CDR3 region has the DNA TGTGCCAGCAGCCCTCCGTCCGGGGAGCAGTACTTC. The encoded protein is CASSPPSGEQYF.

The chain carries TRBV7-8 and TRBJ2-1; the D is unclear. This CDR3 is 14 amino acids long. The germline gives CDR1 SGHVS, CDR2 FQNEAQ. Trimming removed 5 bases from V and 4 bases from J, with 12 bases in between. CDR3 sequence (DNA): TGTGCCAGCAGCCTGGCTATGATGTACAATGAGCAGTTCTTC. As protein: CASSLAMMYNEQFF.